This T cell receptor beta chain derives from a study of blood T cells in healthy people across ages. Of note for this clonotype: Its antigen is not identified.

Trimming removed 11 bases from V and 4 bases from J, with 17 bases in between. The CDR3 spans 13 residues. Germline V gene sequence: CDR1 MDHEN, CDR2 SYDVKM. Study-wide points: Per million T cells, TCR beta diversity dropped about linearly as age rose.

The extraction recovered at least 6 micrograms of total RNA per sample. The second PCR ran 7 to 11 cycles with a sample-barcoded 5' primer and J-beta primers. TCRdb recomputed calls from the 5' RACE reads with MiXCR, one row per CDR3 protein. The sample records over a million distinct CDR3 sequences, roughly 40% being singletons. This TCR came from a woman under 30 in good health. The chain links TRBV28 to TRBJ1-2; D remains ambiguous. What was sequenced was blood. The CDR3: CAVRQGSFYGYTF. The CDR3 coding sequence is TGTGCCGTACGTCAAGGATCTTTCTATGGCTACACCTTC.